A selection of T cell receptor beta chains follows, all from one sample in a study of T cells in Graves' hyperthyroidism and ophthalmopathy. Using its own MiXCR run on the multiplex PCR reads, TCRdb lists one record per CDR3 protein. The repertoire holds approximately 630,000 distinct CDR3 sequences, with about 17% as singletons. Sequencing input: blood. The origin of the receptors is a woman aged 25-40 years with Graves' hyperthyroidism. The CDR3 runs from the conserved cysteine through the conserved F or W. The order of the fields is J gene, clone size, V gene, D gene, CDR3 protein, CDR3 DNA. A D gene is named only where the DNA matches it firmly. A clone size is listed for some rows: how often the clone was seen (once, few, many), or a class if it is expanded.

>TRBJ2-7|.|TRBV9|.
CASSAADGYEQYF
TGTGCCAGCAGCGCTGCAGACGGCTACGAGCAGTACTTC
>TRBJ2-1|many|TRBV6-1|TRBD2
CASRVGGHNEQFF
TGTGCCAGCCGGGTGGGAGGGCACAATGAGCAGTTCTTC
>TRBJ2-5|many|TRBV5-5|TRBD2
CASSLTSVETQYF
TGTGCCAGCAGCTTGACTAGCGTAGAGACCCAGTACTTC
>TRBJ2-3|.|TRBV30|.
CAWSALFLDTQYF
TGTGCCTGGAGCGCATTATTCTTAGATACGCAGTATTTT
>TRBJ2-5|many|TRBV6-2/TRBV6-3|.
CASSYSRGTQETQYF
TGTGCCAGCAGTTACTCGAGAGGGACCCAAGAGACCCAGTACTTC
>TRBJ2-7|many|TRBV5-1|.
CASSLDGLHEQYF
TGCGCCAGCAGCTTAGACGGACTCCACGAGCAGTACTTC
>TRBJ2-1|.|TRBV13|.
CASSSGLKYSEQFF
TGTGCCAGCAGCTCGGGACTCAAATACAGTGAGCAGTTCTTC
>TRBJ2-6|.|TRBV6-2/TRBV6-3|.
CASRRGASGANVLTF
TGTGCCAGCAGGAGGGGGGCGTCTGGGGCCAACGTCCTGACTTTC
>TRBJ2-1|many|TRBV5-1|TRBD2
CASSLAAGGGNEQFF
TGTGCCAGCAGCTTAGCAGCGGGAGGTGGCAATGAGCAGTTCTTC
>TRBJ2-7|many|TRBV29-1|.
CSFSLDYEQYF
TGCAGCTTCTCCCTCGACTACGAGCAGTACTTC
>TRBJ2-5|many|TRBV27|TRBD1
CASRPGDRGEETQYF
TGTGCCAGCCGGCCAGGGGACAGGGGGGAAGAGACCCAGTACTTC
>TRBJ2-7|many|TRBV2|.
CASKGVAASYEQYF
TGTGCCAGCAAAGGGGTGGCAGCTTCCTACGAGCAGTACTTC
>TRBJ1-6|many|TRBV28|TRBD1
CASYRGGGSPLHF
TGTGCCAGCTACAGGGGAGGGGGTTCACCCCTCCACTTT
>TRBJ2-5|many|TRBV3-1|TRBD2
CASSQPAGEETQYF
TGTGCCAGCAGCCAACCAGCGGGGGAAGAGACCCAGTACTTC
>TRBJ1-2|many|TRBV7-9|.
CASSLGTMNYGYTF
TGTGCCAGCAGCTTAGGGACGATGAACTATGGCTACACCTTC
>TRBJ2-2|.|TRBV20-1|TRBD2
CSAEPGLAGTGELFF
TGCAGTGCTGAACCAGGACTAGCGGGAACCGGGGAGCTGTTTTTT
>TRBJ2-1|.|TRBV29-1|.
CSVPGFQGPFF
TGCAGCGTTCCCGGGTTCCAAGGACCGTTCTTC
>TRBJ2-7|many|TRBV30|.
CACTIGEQYF
TGTGCCTGTACCATTGGGGAGCAGTACTTC
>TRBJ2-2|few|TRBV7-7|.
CASSLVSGANTGELFF
TGTGCTAGCAGCTTAGTGAGCGGAGCGAACACCGGGGAGCTGTTTTTT
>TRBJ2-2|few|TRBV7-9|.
CASSLRRLDTGELFF
TGTGCCAGCAGCTTACGGAGACTCGACACCGGGGAGCTGTTTTTT
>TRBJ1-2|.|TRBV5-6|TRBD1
CASVPGTGTTDYRYTF
TGTGCCAGCGTCCCCGGGACAGGGACCACAGACTATCGCTACACCTTC
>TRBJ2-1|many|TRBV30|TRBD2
CAWSVGLAGVDEQFF
TGTGCCTGGAGTGTGGGCCTAGCGGGAGTGGATGAGCAGTTCTTC
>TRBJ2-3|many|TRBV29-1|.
CSVGRSTTDTQYF
TGCAGCGTTGGACGGAGTACGACAGATACGCAGTATTTT
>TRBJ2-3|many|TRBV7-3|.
CASSSATGRHTQYF
TGTGCCAGCAGCTCCGCCACAGGGCGACATACGCAGTATTTT
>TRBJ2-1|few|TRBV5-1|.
CASNPTGLSVSYNEQFF
TGCGCCAGCAACCCGACCGGACTAAGCGTCTCCTACAATGAGCAGTTCTTC
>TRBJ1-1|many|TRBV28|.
CASSTAAYRGTEAFF
TGTGCCAGCAGTACCGCCGCCTATAGAGGCACTGAAGCTTTCTTT
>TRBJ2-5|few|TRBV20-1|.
CSAQISQTGQETQYF
TGCAGTGCCCAAATTAGCCAAACAGGGCAAGAGACCCAGTACTTC
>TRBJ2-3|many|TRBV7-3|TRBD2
CASSLTSSGSSRTDTQYF
TGTGCCAGCAGCTTAACGTCTAGCGGGAGTTCTCGCACAGATACGCAGTATTTT
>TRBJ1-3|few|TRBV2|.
CASSQDGLSGNTIYF
TGTGCCAGCAGTCAAGACGGCCTCTCTGGAAACACCATATATTTT
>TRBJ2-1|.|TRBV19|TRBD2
CASSLREVHEQFF
TGTGCCAGTAGCCTCCGGGAGGTCCATGAGCAGTTCTTC
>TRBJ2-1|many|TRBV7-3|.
CASSLKFAGHSYNEQFF
TGTGCCAGCAGCTTAAAGTTTGCGGGTCATAGTTACAATGAGCAGTTCTTC
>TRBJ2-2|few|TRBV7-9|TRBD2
CASSLTSGHRTSNTGELFF
TGTGCCAGCAGCTTGACTAGCGGGCATCGTACATCAAACACCGGGGAGCTGTTTTTT
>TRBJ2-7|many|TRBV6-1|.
CASSYTGNGEQYF
TGTGCCAGCAGTTATACCGGGAATGGCGAGCAGTACTTC
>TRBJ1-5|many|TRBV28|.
CASGSGAYQPQHF
TGTGCCAGCGGCTCAGGGGCCTATCAGCCCCAGCATTTT
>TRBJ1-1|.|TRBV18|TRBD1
CASSPGQVPNTEAFF
TGTGCCAGCTCCCCGGGACAGGTACCAAACACTGAAGCTTTCTTT
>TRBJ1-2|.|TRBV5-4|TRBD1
CASSLGEQGYYGYTF
TGTGCCAGCAGCTTAGGCGAACAGGGGTACTATGGCTACACCTTC
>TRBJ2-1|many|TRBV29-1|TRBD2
CSVAGGPDNEQFF
TGCAGCGTTGCGGGAGGGCCGGACAATGAGCAGTTCTTC
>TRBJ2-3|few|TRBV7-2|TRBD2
CASSLVTSGVEYF
TGTGCCAGCAGCTTAGTTACTAGCGGGGTGGAGTATTTT
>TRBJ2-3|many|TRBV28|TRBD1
CASRLTGADTQYF
TGTGCCAGCAGACTTACAGGGGCAGATACGCAGTATTTT
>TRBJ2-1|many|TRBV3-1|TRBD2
CASSPGLAGYNEQFF
TGTGCCAGCAGCCCGGGACTAGCGGGGTACAATGAGCAGTTCTTC
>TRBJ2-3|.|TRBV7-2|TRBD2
CASRLRPGASGSPTDTQYF
TGTGCCAGCAGGCTTAGGCCAGGGGCTAGCGGGAGCCCCACAGATACGCAGTATTTT